This T cell receptor (beta chain) was documented in a study of T cell responses to AZD1222 COVID-19 vaccine. Across the study: Whether given at about 4 or about 12 weeks, second doses were pooled.

This CDR3 has 14 residues. Trimming pared 4 bases from V and 4 bases from J, leaving 14 bases between. CDR1 is SGHNT, CDR2 YYREEE, per germline (reference sequence). Data came from immunoSEQ multiplex PCR; TCRdb stores just in-frame clones and leaves some out. The sample has tens of thousands of clones, roughly 90% seen once. The sample consisted of peripheral blood, taken on day 0 of AZD1222 vaccination. This sequence joins TRBV5-4 and TRBJ1-2, with D uncertain. The receptor was isolated from an adult in good health. The CDR3 reads CASSRRQAGYGYTF. The CDR3, as DNA: TGTGCCAGCAGCCGGCGCCAGGCGGGCTATGGCTACACCTTC.